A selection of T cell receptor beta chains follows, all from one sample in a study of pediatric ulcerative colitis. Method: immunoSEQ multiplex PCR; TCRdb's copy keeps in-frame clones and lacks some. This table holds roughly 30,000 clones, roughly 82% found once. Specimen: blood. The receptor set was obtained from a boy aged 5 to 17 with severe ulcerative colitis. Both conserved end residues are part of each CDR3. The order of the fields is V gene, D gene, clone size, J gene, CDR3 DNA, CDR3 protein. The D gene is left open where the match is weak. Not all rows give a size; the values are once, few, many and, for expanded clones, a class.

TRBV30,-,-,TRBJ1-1,TGTGCCTGCCAGGGACCGAACACTGAAGCTTTCTTT,CACQGPNTEAFF
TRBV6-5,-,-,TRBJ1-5,TGTGCCAGCAGGGTCGGGACGGGCAATCAGCCCCAGCATTTT,CASRVGTGNQPQHF
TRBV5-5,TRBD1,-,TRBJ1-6,TGTGCCAGCAGCTTGGAGAGGGACAGTAGCTCCTATAATTCACCCCTCCACTTT,CASSLERDSSSYNSPLHF
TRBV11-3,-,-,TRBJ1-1,TGTGCCAGCAGCTTTGGGGACACTGAAGCTTTCTTT,CASSFGDTEAFF
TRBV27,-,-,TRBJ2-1,TGTGCCAGCAGGCCTCTCCTCCCTGGCTCCTACAATGAGCAGTTCTTC,CASRPLLPGSYNEQFF
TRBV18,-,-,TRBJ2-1,TGTGCCAGCTCACCCCCTCCAACAAGGGATGAGCAGTTCTTC,CASSPPPTRDEQFF
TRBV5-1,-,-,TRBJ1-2,TGCGCCAGCAGCTGGCCGGACAACAACTATGGCTACACCTTC,CASSWPDNNYGYTF
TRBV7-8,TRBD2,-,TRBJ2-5,TGTGCCAGCAGCCCCGGCGTGGGCGGGGGAGAGACCCAGTACTTC,CASSPGVGGGETQYF
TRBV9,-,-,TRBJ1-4,TGTGCCAGCAGCCCCGGACTTGGGGCTGAAAAACTGTTTTTT,CASSPGLGAEKLFF
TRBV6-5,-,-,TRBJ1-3,TGTGCCAGCAGTTACTCGCCCGGGAGCTCTGGAAACACCATATATTTT,CASSYSPGSSGNTIYF
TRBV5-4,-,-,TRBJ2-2,TGTGCCAGCAGCTTGGATAGCGGCACCGGGGAGCTGTTTTTT,CASSLDSGTGELFF
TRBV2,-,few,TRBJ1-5,TGTGCCAGCAGTGAGGGAGATTATAGCAATCAGCCCCAGCATTTT,CASSEGDYSNQPQHF
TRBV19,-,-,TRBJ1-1,TGTGCCAGTAGTATGGGCCGGAACACTGAAGCTTTCTTT,CASSMGRNTEAFF
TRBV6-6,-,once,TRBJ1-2,TGTGCCAGCAGTTACCTCCAGGGGAACTATGGCTACACCTTC,CASSYLQGNYGYTF
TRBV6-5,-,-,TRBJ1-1,TGTGCCAGCAGGGGCCGTGGAATGAACACTGAAGCTTTCTTT,CASRGRGMNTEAFF
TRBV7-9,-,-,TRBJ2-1,TGTGCCAGCAACGTGGAAGACTCCTACAATGAGCAGTTCTTC,CASNVEDSYNEQFF
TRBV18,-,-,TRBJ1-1,TGTGCCAGCTCACCAAAGACGACCTTTGAAGCTTTCTTT,CASSPKTTFEAFF
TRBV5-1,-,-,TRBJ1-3,TGCGCCAGCAGCTTGGCATCAGGGTTCCCAAACACCATATATTTT,CASSLASGFPNTIYF
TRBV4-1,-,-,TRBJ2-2,TGCGCCAGCAGCCAAGATGGAGGCCATGGGACCGGGGAGCTGTTTTTT,CASSQDGGHGTGELFF
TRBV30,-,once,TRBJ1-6,TGTGCCTGGAGTCCTAGACAGGAAGCACCCCTCCACTTT,CAWSPRQEAPLHF
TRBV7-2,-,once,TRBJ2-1,TGTGCCAGCAGCTTAGCGCAGGATGAGCAGTTCTTC,CASSLAQDEQFF
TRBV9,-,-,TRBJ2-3,TGTGCCAGCAGCGCGGGGTGGGATACGCAGTATTTT,CASSAGWDTQYF
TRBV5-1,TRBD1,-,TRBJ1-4,TGCGCCAGCAGTATACAGGGGGGCGCTAATGAAAAACTGTTTTTT,CASSIQGGANEKLFF
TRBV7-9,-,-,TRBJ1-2,TGTGCCAGCAGCCCCCCAGGGACCTATGGCTACACCTTC,CASSPPGTYGYTF
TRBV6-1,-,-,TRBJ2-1,TGTGCCACCTCAGTAAGGGGTTTCATAAGTGAGCAGTTCTTC,CATSVRGFISEQFF
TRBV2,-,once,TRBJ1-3,TGTGCCAGCAGTGACGGGGGCTCAGGAAACACCATATATTTT,CASSDGGSGNTIYF
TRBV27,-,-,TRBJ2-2,TGTGCCAGCAGTTCCCTCGGACAGTACACCGGGGAGCTGTTTTTT,CASSSLGQYTGELFF
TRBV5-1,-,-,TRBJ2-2,TGCGCCAGCAGCTTGGTTTCCGGGGAGCTGTTTTTT,CASSLVSGELFF
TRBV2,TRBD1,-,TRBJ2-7,TGTGCCAGCTCGGGCCCAAAACCCGACAGGGCCCTTTCCTACGAGCAGTACTTC,CASSGPKPDRALSYEQYF
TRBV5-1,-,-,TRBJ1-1,TGCGCCAGCAGCTTACAGGGGAACACTGAAGCTTTCTTT,CASSLQGNTEAFF
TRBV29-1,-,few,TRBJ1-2,TGCAGCGTTCAGACGGGGGCTTCGGGCTACACCTTC,CSVQTGASGYTF
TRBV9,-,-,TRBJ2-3,TGTGCCAGCAGCGAAATATATGCAGATACGCAGTATTTT,CASSEIYADTQYF
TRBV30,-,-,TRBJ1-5,TGTGCCTGGAGTATAGGAGGGCCCCAGCATTTT,CAWSIGGPQHF
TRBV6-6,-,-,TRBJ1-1,TGTGCCAGCAATCTCAGAGAGAACACTGAAGCTTTCTTT,CASNLRENTEAFF
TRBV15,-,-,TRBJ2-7,TGTGCCACCAGCAGAGATGGCTACGAGCAGTACTTC,CATSRDGYEQYF
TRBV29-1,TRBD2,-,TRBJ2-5,TGCAGCGTTGAGACTAGCGGGGAGACCCAGTACTTC,CSVETSGETQYF
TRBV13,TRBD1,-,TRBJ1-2,TGTGCCAGCAGCTACCGACAGGGTAGTGGCTACACCTTC,CASSYRQGSGYTF
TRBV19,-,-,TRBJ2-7,TGTGCCAGTAGTCCGTGGGACGCTTACTACGAGCAGTACTTC,CASSPWDAYYEQYF
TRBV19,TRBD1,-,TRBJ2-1,TGTGCCAGTAGTATAGACGTGGGACAGGAGCAGTTCTTC,CASSIDVGQEQFF
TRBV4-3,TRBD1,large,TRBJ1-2,TGCGCCAGCAGCCAAGAACTACAGGGGAACTATGGCTACACCTTC,CASSQELQGNYGYTF
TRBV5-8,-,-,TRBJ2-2,TGTGCCAGCAGCCGGGCCGGGGAGCTGTTTTTT,CASSRAGELFF
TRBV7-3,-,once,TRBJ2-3,TGTGCCAGCAGCCAATCCGGGGGTAGCACAGATACGCAGTATTTT,CASSQSGGSTDTQYF
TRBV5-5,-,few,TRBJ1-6,TGTGCCAGCAGCTTGGAAACAGTTAATTCACCCCTCCACTTT,CASSLETVNSPLHF
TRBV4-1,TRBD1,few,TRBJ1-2,TGCGCCAGCAGCCAGGAGGACAGGAGATCCTATGGCTACACCTTC,CASSQEDRRSYGYTF
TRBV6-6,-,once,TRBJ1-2,TGTGCCAGCAGTTACTCTCAGGGCGTTAACTATGGCTACACCTTC,CASSYSQGVNYGYTF
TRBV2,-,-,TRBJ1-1,TGTGCCAGCAGTGACAGGGTGGGCACTGAAGCTTTCTTT,CASSDRVGTEAFF
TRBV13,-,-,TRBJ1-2,TGTGCCAGCAGCGAGGGGAGCGGATATGGCTACACCTTC,CASSEGSGYGYTF
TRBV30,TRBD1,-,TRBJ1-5,TGTGCCTGGAGTGTTAGAGACAGGGTCCAGCCCCAGCATTTT,CAWSVRDRVQPQHF
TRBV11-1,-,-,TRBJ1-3,TGTGCCAGCAGCTTAGGACGGAAGAGCTCTGGAAACACCATATATTTT,CASSLGRKSSGNTIYF
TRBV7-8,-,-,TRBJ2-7,TGTGCCAGCAGCCACCTCAGCTACGAGCAGTACTTC,CASSHLSYEQYF
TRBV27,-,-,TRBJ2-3,TGTGCCAGCAGTGTAGTGCTAGCGACCACAGATACGCAGTATTTT,CASSVVLATTDTQYF
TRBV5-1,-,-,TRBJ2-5,TGCGCCAGCAGCTTCAAAGGGTTGGGGGAGACCCAGTACTTC,CASSFKGLGETQYF
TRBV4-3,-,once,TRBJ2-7,TGCGCCAGCAGCCAAGACCCCCTCTTTGGGCGGGGTGGAAAAGAGCAGTACTTC,CASSQDPLFGRGGKEQYF
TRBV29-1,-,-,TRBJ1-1,TGCAGCGTTGAAAGGGTTTTAGACACTGAAGCTTTCTTT,CSVERVLDTEAFF